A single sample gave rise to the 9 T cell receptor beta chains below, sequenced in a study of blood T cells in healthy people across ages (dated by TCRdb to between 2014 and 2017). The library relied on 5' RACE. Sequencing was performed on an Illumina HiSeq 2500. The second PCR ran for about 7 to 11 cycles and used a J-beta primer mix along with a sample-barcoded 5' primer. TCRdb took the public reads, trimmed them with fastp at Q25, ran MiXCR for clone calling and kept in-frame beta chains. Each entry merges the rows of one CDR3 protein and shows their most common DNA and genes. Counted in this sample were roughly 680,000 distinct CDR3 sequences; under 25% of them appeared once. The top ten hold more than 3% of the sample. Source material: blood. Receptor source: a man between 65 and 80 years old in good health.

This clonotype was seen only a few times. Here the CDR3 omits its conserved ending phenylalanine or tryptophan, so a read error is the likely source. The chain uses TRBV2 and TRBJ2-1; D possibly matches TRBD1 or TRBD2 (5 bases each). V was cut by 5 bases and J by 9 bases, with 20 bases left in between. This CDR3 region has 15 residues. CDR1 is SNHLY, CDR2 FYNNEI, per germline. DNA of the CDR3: TGTGCCAGCAGTTCATCTCGCGACAGAGGGCCTGAGCAGTTCCTC. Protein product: CASSSSRDRGPEQFL.

The CDR3: CATSRGQGVVGELFF. In DNA form, the CDR3 reads TGTGCCACCAGCAGAGGGCAGGGGGTTGTCGGGGAGCTGTTTTTT. The chain employs TRBV15 and TRBJ2-2; 7 bases map to TRBD1. CDR3 length: 15 amino acids. CDR1 is LNHNV and CDR2 is YYDKDF in the germline V gene (reference sequence). Trimming took 1 base from V and 7 from J; bases not matched to a gene: 6. Together with reference TRBV15 and TRBJ2-2, the CDR3 gives the full variable domain: DAMVIQNPRYQVTQFGKPVTLSCSQTLNHNVMYWYQQKSSQAPKLLFHYYDKDFNNEADTPDNFQSRRPNTSFCFLDIRSPGLGDTAMYLCATSRGQGVVGELFFGEGSRLTVL.

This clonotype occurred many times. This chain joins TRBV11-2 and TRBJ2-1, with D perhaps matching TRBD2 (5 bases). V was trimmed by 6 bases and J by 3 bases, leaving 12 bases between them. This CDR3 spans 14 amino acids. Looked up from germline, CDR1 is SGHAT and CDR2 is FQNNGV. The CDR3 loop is CASSLSGVYNEQFF. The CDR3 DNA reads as TGTGCCAGCAGTTTAAGCGGAGTCTACAATGAGCAGTTCTTC.

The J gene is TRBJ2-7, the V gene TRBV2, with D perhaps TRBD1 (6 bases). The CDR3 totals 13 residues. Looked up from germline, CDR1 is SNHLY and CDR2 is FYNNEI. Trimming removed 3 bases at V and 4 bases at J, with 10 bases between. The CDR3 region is CASSDRQGYEQYF. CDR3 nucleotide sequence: TGTGCCAGCAGTGACCGCCAGGGGTACGAGCAGTACTTC.

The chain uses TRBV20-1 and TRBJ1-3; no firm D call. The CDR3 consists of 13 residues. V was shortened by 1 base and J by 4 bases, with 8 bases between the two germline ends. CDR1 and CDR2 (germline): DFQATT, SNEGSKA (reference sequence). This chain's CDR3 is CSARAGRGNTIYF. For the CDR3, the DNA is TGCAGTGCTAGAGCTGGGAGGGGAAACACCATATATTTT.

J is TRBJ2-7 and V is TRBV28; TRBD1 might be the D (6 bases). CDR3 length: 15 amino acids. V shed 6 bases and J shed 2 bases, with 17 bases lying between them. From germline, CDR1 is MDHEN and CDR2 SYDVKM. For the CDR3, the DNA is TGTGCCAGCAGGCCTACTACGGACAGTCCCTACGAGCAGTACTTC. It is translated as CASRPTTDSPYEQYF.

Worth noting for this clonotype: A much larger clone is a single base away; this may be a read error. As DNA, the CDR3 is TGTGCCAGCAGCTTGACAGGGGGCGATGGCTACACCTTC. Translation gives CASSLTGGDGYTF. The rearrangement links TRBV5-4 to TRBJ1-2, with TRBD1 identical over 9 bases. The CDR3 sequence is 13 residues long. V lost 1 base to trimming and J lost 6 bases; unmatched junction nucleotides: 1. CDR1 is SGHNT, CDR2 YYREEE, per germline (reference sequence). The variable domain in full, with the rest retrieved from reference TRBV5-4 and TRBJ1-2, is ETGVTQSPTHLIKTRGQQVTLRCSSQSGHNTVSWYQQALGQGPQFIFQYYREEENGRGNFPPRFSGLQFPNYSSELNVNALELDDSALYLCASSLTGGDGYTFGSGTRLTVV.

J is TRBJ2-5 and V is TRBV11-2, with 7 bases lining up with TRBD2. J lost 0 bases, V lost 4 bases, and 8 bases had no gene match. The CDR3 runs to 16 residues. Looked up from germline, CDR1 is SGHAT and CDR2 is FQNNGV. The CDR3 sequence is CASSYTGTTYQETQYF. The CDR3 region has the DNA TGTGCCAGCAGCTACACCGGGACTACGTACCAAGAGACCCAGTACTTC.

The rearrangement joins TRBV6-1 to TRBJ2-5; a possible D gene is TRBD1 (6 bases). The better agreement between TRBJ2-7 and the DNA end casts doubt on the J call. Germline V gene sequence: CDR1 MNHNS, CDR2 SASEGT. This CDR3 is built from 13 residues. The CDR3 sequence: CASSVNRAYEQYF. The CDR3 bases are TGTGCCAGCAGTGTTAACAGGGCCTACGAGCAGTACTTC.